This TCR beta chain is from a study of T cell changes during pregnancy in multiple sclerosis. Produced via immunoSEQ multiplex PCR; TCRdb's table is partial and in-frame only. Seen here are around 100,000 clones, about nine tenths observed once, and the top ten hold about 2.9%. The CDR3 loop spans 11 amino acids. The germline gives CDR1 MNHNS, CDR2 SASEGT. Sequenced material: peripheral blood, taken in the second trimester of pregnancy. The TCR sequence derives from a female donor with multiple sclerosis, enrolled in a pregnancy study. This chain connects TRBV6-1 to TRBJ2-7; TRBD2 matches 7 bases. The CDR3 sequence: CATPRGDEQYF. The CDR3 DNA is TGTGCTACTCCTCGGGGGGACGAGCAGTACTTC.